These 13 T cell receptor beta chains were all obtained from the same sample, sequenced in a study of blood T cell repertoires in COVID-19. Only in-frame clones appear in the TCRdb table, and some are missing; sequencing was by immunoSEQ multiplex PCR. The data hold around 66,000 clones, with about 90% observed a single time. The sample consisted of peripheral blood. Receptor source: a man between 60 and 75 years old with acute or convalescent COVID-19.

V is TRBV4-3 and J is TRBJ1-3, with 8 bases fitting TRBD1. CDR1 is LGHNA, CDR2 YSLEER, per germline. This CDR3 comprises 15 residues. V trimming: 4 bases; J trimming: 3 bases; junction bases outside the gene matches: 5. The CDR3 loop reads CASSRDRNLGNTIYF. For the CDR3, the DNA is TGCGCCAGCAGCCGGGACAGGAACCTTGGAAACACCATATATTTT.

The sample holds one count of this clone. The J gene is TRBJ1-1, the V gene TRBV14; TRBD1 matches 7 bases. This CDR3 has 13 residues. Germline loops: CDR1 SGHDN, CDR2 FVKESK. The J segment lost 5 bases and the V segment lost 11 bases, leaving 11 bases of the junction unmatched. The CDR3 DNA reads as TGTGCCCCACAGGGGCGGGGGGGGACTGAAGCTTTCTTT. It encodes CAPQGRGGTEAFF.

This chain's CDR3 is CASSALAGGNTEAFF. The CDR3 nucleotides read TGTGCCAGCTCCGCGCTTGCGGGCGGTAACACTGAAGCTTTCTTT. The chain recombines TRBV18 with TRBJ1-1; no firm D call. The CDR3 runs 15 residues. Germline V CDR1 and CDR2: KGHSH, LQKENI. V gave up 6 bases and J gave up 2 bases, with 16 bases separating them.

The gene calls are TRBV6-2 or TRBV6-3 and TRBJ2-5; tentatively, D is TRBD2 (5 bases). Deletions cut 5 bases from V and 7 bases from J, with 17 bases between. Looked up from germline, CDR1 is MNHEY and CDR2 is SVGEGT. The CDR3 is 14 amino acids. CDR3: CASSPDGRVGTQYF. Written as DNA, the CDR3 is TGTGCCAGCAGTCCAGACGGGCGGGTGGGGACCCAGTACTTC.

V and J are TRBV4-1 and TRBJ2-7, with D perhaps TRBD1 (5 bases). Trimming cost V 4 bases and J 7 bases, with 20 bases left between them. Germline CDR1 and CDR2: MGHRA and YSYEKL. CDR3 size: 15 residues. This chain's CDR3 is CASSPSGFGAGEQYF. The CDR3 DNA reads as TGCGCCAGCAGCCCCAGTGGGTTCGGTGCAGGGGAGCAGTACTTC.

The rearrangement links TRBV4-3 to TRBJ1-5; D uncertain. Germline V lookup: CDR1 LGHNA, CDR2 YSLEER. V dropped 2 bases and J dropped 4 bases, with 9 bases sitting between them. This CDR3 spans 14 amino acids. CDR3 DNA: TGCGCCAGCAGCCAATTCCCCCGGAATCAGCCCCAGCATTTT. It specifies CASSQFPRNQPQHF.

About this clone itself: The sample has other DNA sequences that encode this CDR3 too. The chain combines TRBV15 with TRBJ1-2; 7 bases match TRBD1. CDR3 length: 14 amino acids. Germline V gene sequence: CDR1 LNHNV, CDR2 YYDKDF (reference sequence). Trimming cost V 0 bases and J 5 bases; bases outside gene matches: 3. The CDR3 reads CATSRDRQGYGYTF. In DNA, the CDR3 is TGTGCCACCAGCAGAGACCGACAGGGTTATGGCTACACCTTC.

This clone showed up just once. The chain recombines TRBV18 with TRBJ1-1; the match to TRBD1 covers 11 bases. This CDR3 contains 17 residues. Trimming took 2 bases from V and 6 from J; bases not matched to a gene: 11. Germline loops: CDR1 KGHSH, CDR2 LQKENI. CDR3: CASSPRSGTGGLSEAFF. CDR3 DNA sequence: TGTGCCAGCTCACCAAGGTCCGGGACAGGGGGGTTGTCTGAAGCTTTCTTT.

The chain uses TRBV4-3 and TRBJ2-2, with D possibly TRBD2 on 5 matching bases. This CDR3 has 15 amino acids. Trimming cost V 8 bases and J 6 bases, with 19 bases left between them. Germline V gene lookup returns CDR1 LGHNA and CDR2 YSLEER. The CDR3 here is CASSTTPLDSGELFF. CDR3 bases: TGCGCCAGCTCCACAACTCCACTAGATTCCGGGGAGCTGTTTTTT.

The chain uses TRBV5-1 and TRBJ1-2; 8 bases line up with TRBD1. The CDR3 runs to 15 residues. After removal of 4 bases from V and 0 bases from J, the junction contained 5 bases not matched to a gene. Germline lookup yields CDR1 SGHRS and CDR2 YFSETQ. Here the CDR3 DNA reads TGCGCCAGCAGCCTGACAGGGGACTCTAACTATGGCTACACCTTC. Protein product: CASSLTGDSNYGYTF.

This chain connects TRBV7-2 to TRBJ1-5; D gene uncertain. V lost 0 bases to trimming and J lost 4 bases, with 10 bases between them. The germline V gene encodes CDR1 SGHTA and CDR2 FQGNSA. The CDR3 loop spans 15 amino acids. The CDR3 DNA reads TGTGCCAGCAGCTTAGCGATAAACGGGAATCAGCCCCAGCATTTT. This encodes CASSLAINGNQPQHF. The full variable domain, its missing parts supplied by reference TRBV7-2 and TRBJ1-5, is GAGVSQSPSNKVTEKGKDVELRCDPISGHTALYWYRQSLGQGLEFLIYFQGNSAPDKSGLPSDRFSAERTGGSVSTLTIQRTQQEDSAVYLCASSLAINGNQPQHFGDGTRLSIL.

The chain has TRBV6-2 or TRBV6-3 and TRBJ1-5; no definite D call. The CDR3 runs 16 residues. Trimming cost V 5 bases and J 4 bases, with 18 bases left between them. Germline CDR1 MNHEY, CDR2 SVGEGT. In DNA, the CDR3 is TGTGCCAGCAGTCTCGACGACGGACTCGGAAATCAGCCCCAGCATTTT. Translation gives CASSLDDGLGNQPQHF.

This clone was recorded a few times. The J gene is TRBJ1-1, the V gene TRBV29-1; TRBD1 matches 11 bases. Germline V gene sequence: CDR1 SQVTM, CDR2 ANQGSEA. Unmatched junction bases numbered 9, after V lost 7 bases and J lost 2 bases. This CDR3 has 15 residues. DNA for the CDR3: TGCAGCGCCCCCGGGACAGGGGGTGCAAACACTGAAGCTTTCTTT. Encoded protein: CSAPGTGGANTEAFF.